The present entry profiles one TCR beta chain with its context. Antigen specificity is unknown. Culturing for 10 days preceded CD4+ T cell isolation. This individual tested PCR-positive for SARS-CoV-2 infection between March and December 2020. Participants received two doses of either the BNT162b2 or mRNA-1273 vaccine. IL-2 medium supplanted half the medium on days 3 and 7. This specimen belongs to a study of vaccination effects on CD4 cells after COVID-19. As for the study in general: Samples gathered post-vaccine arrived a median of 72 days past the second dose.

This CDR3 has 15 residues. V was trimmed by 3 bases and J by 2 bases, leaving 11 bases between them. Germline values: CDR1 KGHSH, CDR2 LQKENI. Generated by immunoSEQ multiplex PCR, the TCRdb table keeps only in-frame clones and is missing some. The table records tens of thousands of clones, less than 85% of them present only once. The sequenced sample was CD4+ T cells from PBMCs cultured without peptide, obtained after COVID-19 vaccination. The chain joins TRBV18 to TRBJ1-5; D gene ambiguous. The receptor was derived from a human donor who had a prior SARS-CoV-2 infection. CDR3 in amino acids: CASSPLTGRNQPQHF. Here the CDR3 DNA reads TGTGCCAGCTCACCTCTGACCGGGCGCAATCAGCCCCAGCATTTT.